These 27 T cell receptor beta chains were sequenced from one sample in a study of T cells in women clearing cervical HPV infection (dated by TCRdb to 2017 to 2018). The method was the immunoSEQ multiplex PCR assay. TCRdb stores this immuneACCESS table with in-frame sequences only. Part of the clones is absent; in the studies checked, under half of the shortfall reflects unresolved V genes, and no reason is known for the rest. The table for this sample lists 20,000 or so clones. About 12% of the sample belongs to the ten largest clones. Sequences were obtained from blood buffy coat. All receptors derive from a woman aged 18 to 75 with a cervical HPV16 infection that either progressed to CIN3+ or cleared (not recorded which).

Concerning this clone: With the read ending 3 residues before the CDR3 end, the germline J gene is used to fill in that end. The gene calls are TRBV29-1 and TRBJ2-1, with TRBD2 identical over 16 bases. Trimming cost V 6 bases and J 7 bases; bases outside gene matches: 12. This CDR3 contains 17 residues. Germline values: CDR1 SQVTM, CDR2 ANQGSEA. The CDR3 reads CSVYIPGLAGGPNEQFF. CDR3 DNA, as far as it was read: TGCAGCGTCTATATTCCGGGACTAGCGGGAGGGCCAAATGAG.

Notes on this clone: The observed sequence ends 3 residues before the CDR3 terminus, with the missing tail filled in from the germline J gene. The J gene is TRBJ2-7, the V gene TRBV2; TRBD2 matches at 9 bases. The trim removed 7 bases at V and 6 bases at J, leaving 16 bases unmatched. This CDR3 spans 16 amino acids. Germline V lookup: CDR1 SNHLY, CDR2 FYNNEI. CDR3 bases read: TGTGCCAGCAATCCTCCCGGGACTAGCCTCCGTTCCGAG. It translates to CASNPPGTSLRSE. The CDR3 reads in full as CASNPPGTSLRSEQYF.

Turning to this clone: The read stops 3 residues short of the end of the CDR3; the missing end is completed from the germline J gene. This chain connects TRBV9 to TRBJ2-2; 7 bases match TRBD2. The ends lost 0 bases at V and 6 bases at J; junction bases unmatched: 5. Per germline, CDR1 SGDLS and CDR2 YYNGEE. This CDR3 contains 15 residues. This chain's CDR3 is CASSVAGREPGELFF. CDR3 bases read: TGTGCCAGCAGCGTAGCAGGGAGGGAGCCCGGGGAG.

To note about this clone: The DNA ends 3 residues before the CDR3 does, and the rest of the CDR3 is filled in from the germline J gene. The rearrangement joins TRBV10-2 to TRBJ2-2; 13 nucleotides line up with TRBD2. This CDR3 is built from 15 residues. The trim removed 10 bases at V and 4 bases at J, leaving 6 bases unmatched. Germline assignment: CDR1 WSHSY and CDR2 SAAADI. This chain's CDR3 is CATRTSGGGTGELFF. CDR3 bases read: TGCGCCACCCGGACTAGCGGGGGAGGCACCGGGGAG.

To note about this clone: From the germline J gene comes the end of the CDR3, since the read stops 3 residues before it. The chain recombines TRBV7-2 with TRBJ1-2; possibly TRBD1 for D (6 bases). Germline V gene data show CDR1 as SGHTA and CDR2 as FQGNSA. Trimming cost V 4 bases and J 7 bases, with 19 bases left between them. CDR3 length: 15 amino acids. CDR3 sequence: CASSSTLAGEGGYTF. CDR3 DNA, as far as it was read: TGTGCCAGCAGCTCCACTCTCGCAGGGGAGGGTGGC.

A word on this clone: The read terminates 3 residues before the CDR3 end, so the remaining end is supplied by the germline J gene. This sequence joins TRBV7-9 and TRBJ1-1, with TRBD1 as a possible D gene (6 bases). The CDR3 length is 14 residues. V was pared by 5 bases and J by 4 bases, with 14 bases between. CDR1 and CDR2 from the germline V gene are SEHNR and FQNEAQ (reference sequence). The CDR3 sequence is CASSIPGHPTEAFF. The CDR3 DNA, read in part, is TGTGCCAGCAGCATACCGGGACACCCCACTGAA.

With respect to this clone: The read ends 3 residues early relative to the CDR3; the germline J gene fills the gap. The V call is TRBV18, the J call TRBJ2-4, with a possible D match to TRBD2 (5 bases). From germline, CDR1 is KGHSH and CDR2 LQKENI. This CDR3 has 13 amino acids. The sequenced CDR3 bases are TGTGCCAGCTCACCAATCGGGGAATCTGGT. Translated: CASSPIGESG. In full, the CDR3 reads CASSPIGESGQYF.

Regarding this clone: The read gets to within 3 residues of the CDR3 end, and the germline J gene fills in the rest. This chain connects TRBV20-1 to TRBJ2-3; the D gene is possibly TRBD2 (6 bases). This CDR3 region has 14 residues. Germline V gene sequence: CDR1 DFQATT, CDR2 SNEGSKA (reference sequence). CDR3 bases read: TGCAGTGCTAGTGCTACGGGGGAGCAGGAGACG. It translates to CSASATGEQET. The full CDR3 protein reads CSASATGEQETQYF.

As regards this clone: The read ends 3 residues early relative to the CDR3; the germline J gene fills the gap. This same CDR3 is encoded by further DNA sequences in the sample. The rearrangement uses TRBV13 and TRBJ1-3; a weak D match, TRBD1 (6 bases). The CDR3 has 14 amino acids. The germline V and J ends were trimmed by 2 bases and 4 bases, with 9 bases remaining between them. Germline CDR1 is PRHDT and CDR2 is FYEKMQ (reference sequence). The covered CDR3 bases are TGTGCCAGCAGCTTAACCGGGACAGGAAACACC. This codes for CASSLTGTGNT. The full CDR3 reads CASSLTGTGNTIYF.

A remark on this clone: The read ends 3 residues before the CDR3 terminus; that terminus is restored from the germline J gene. The chain carries TRBV2 and TRBJ1-2, with 7 nucleotides matching TRBD1. CDR1 SNHLY and CDR2 FYNNEI come from the germline V gene. This CDR3 has 15 residues. V lost 6 bases to trimming and J lost 2 bases; unmatched junction nucleotides: 9. CDR3 sequence reads: CASRLGTDLNYGYTF. The part of the CDR3 DNA that was read is TGTGCCAGCAGACTAGGGACAGATCTAAACTATGGC.

As to this clone: The missing CDR3 end, 3 residues past where the read stops, is filled in from the germline J gene. The gene calls are TRBV14 and TRBJ2-4; the D is unclear. This CDR3 has 14 residues. CDR1 is SGHDN and CDR2 is FVKESK in the germline V gene. The germline V and J ends were trimmed by 1 base and 8 bases, with 12 bases remaining between them. Partial CDR3 DNA: TGTGCCAGCAGCCAAGGGGCTTTTAGGGACATT. It encodes CASSQGAFRDI. The full CDR3 sequence reads CASSQGAFRDIQYF.

About this clone itself: The read stops 3 residues short of the end of the CDR3; the missing end is completed from the germline J gene. This chain joins TRBV20-1 and TRBJ2-5; a weak D match, TRBD2 (5 bases). The CDR3 extends over 15 amino acids. Trimming shortened V by 3 bases and J by 1 base, and 15 bases separated the two germline ends. Germline values: CDR1 DFQATT, CDR2 SNEGSKA (reference sequence). The CDR3 sequence: CSASASTRPQETQYF. The sequenced part of the CDR3 DNA is TGCAGTGCTAGTGCTAGCACGAGACCCCAAGAGACC.

Worth noting for this clone: The sequence runs out 3 residues before the end of the CDR3; the remainder is reconstructed from the germline J gene. This sequence joins TRBV28 and TRBJ2-7; TRBD1 might be the D (6 bases). This CDR3 is 13 amino acids long. The ends were cut back, 8 bases at V and 2 bases at J, with 13 bases in the middle. Per the germline V gene, CDR1 is MDHEN and CDR2 is SYDVKM. CDR3 bases read: TGTGCCAGCGGTACAGGGTCCGCCTACGAG. This gives the protein CASGTGSAYE. The full CDR3 is CASGTGSAYEQYF.

To note about this clone: The observed sequence ends 3 residues before the CDR3 terminus, with the missing tail filled in from the germline J gene. J is TRBJ2-1 and V is TRBV30, with 7 bases identical to TRBD1. This CDR3 has 13 amino acids. CDR1 and CDR2 from the germline V gene are GTSNPN and SVGIG (reference sequence). V shed 4 bases and J 4 bases; nucleotides not matched to a gene: 4. The CDR3 is CAWTRDRYNEQFF. The CDR3 DNA, read in part, is TGTGCCTGGACCCGGGACAGATACAATGAG.

Remarks on this clone: The CDR3 end falls 3 residues outside the read, so it is completed with the germline J gene. The chain combines TRBV7-9 with TRBJ2-3; a weak D match, TRBD2 (5 bases). CDR3 length: 14 amino acids. Looked up from germline, CDR1 is SEHNR and CDR2 is FQNEAQ (reference sequence). The CDR3 bases that were read are TGTGCCAGCAGCTTAGAACTCGAGCGGATGACG. This codes for CASSLELERMT. The full CDR3 protein reads CASSLELERMTQYF.

CDR3: CASSASGRYNEQFF. The sequenced part of the CDR3 DNA is TGTGCCAGCTCCGCTAGCGGGAGATACAATGAG. The V gene is TRBV5-4, the J gene TRBJ2-1, with 10 positions matching TRBD2. The read is 3 residues too short to cover the CDR3 end, so that end is filled in from the germline J gene. CDR1 is SGHNT, CDR2 YYREEE, per germline (reference sequence). The CDR3 extends over 14 amino acids. The V segment lost 7 bases and the J segment 4 bases; nucleotides outside the gene matches: 5.

To note about this clone: The sequence runs out 3 residues before the end of the CDR3; the remainder is reconstructed from the germline J gene. The V gene is TRBV20-1, the J gene TRBJ2-7; D may be TRBD1 (6 bases). Trimming left V 5 bases short and J 3 bases short, with 8 bases between. The CDR3 loop spans 11 amino acids. CDR1 and CDR2 (germline): DFQATT, SNEGSKA (reference sequence). The sequenced CDR3 bases are TGCAGTGCTGAACAGGGCTACGAG. This sequence encodes CSAEQGYE. The entire CDR3 sequence reads CSAEQGYEQYF.

With respect to this clone: Coverage ceases 3 residues before the CDR3 finishes, and the germline J gene fills in the end. The rearrangement joins TRBV20-1 to TRBJ1-2; no definite D call. The CDR3 totals 14 residues. CDR1 and CDR2 from the germline V gene are DFQATT and SNEGSKA (reference sequence). CDR3 bases read: TGCAGTGCTAGTGGTTCAGCGGGAGGGTACGAC. This translates into CSASGSAGGYD. The CDR3 reads in full as CSASGSAGGYDYTF.

In the case of this clone: The read terminates 3 residues ahead of where the CDR3 ends, so the germline J gene completes it. The rearrangement links TRBV7-3 to TRBJ2-3; D is undetermined. Germline V lookup: CDR1 SGHTA, CDR2 FQGTGA. V was pared by 5 bases and J by 0 bases, with 6 bases between. The length of the CDR3 is 13 residues. The CDR3 is CASSPTSTDTQYF. The CDR3 bases that were read are TGTGCCAGCAGCCCAACTAGCACAGATACG.

The CDR3: CASSSRAGISTDTQYF. CDR3 DNA, as far as it was read: TGTGCCAGCAGCTCCAGAGCGGGTATTAGCACAGATACG. J is TRBJ2-3 and V is TRBV7-6; tentatively, D is TRBD2 (6 bases). The CDR3 extends 3 residues past the end of the read, so its final part is completed from the germline J gene. The V gene's germline CDR1 is SGHVS and CDR2 FNYEAQ. V lost 4 bases to trimming and J lost 0 bases, with 14 bases between them. This CDR3 has 16 residues.

Worth noting for this clone: The CDR3 is cut off 3 residues early in the read; its end comes from the germline J gene. This chain uses TRBV19 with TRBJ1-2, with a possible D match to TRBD1 (6 bases). This CDR3 spans 12 amino acids. Germline CDR1 reads LNHDA; CDR2 reads SQIVND (reference sequence). The CDR3 here is CAVTGGTDTYTF. The CDR3 DNA, read in part, is TGTGCCGTCACGGGGGGCACAGATACC.

About this clone itself: The DNA ends 3 residues before the CDR3 does, and the rest of the CDR3 is filled in from the germline J gene. The genes are TRBV5-3 and TRBJ2-1, with D perhaps matching TRBD2 (6 bases). TRBV5-3 is filed as an ORF, its function uncertain. The CDR3 sequence is 16 residues long. Trimming took 0 bases from V and 7 from J, leaving 17 bases between them. The CDR3 sequence is CARSLALASDWNEQFF. CDR3 DNA (partial): TGTGCCAGAAGCTTGGCCCTGGCTAGCGATTGGAATGAG.

Comment on this clone: Read data end 3 residues before the CDR3 end; the end is taken from the germline J gene. The rearrangement joins TRBV2 to TRBJ2-2, with 10 bases aligning to TRBD1. Looked up from germline, CDR1 is SNHLY and CDR2 is FYNNEI. J was trimmed by 7 bases and V by 4 bases; bases with no gene match: 6. This CDR3 spans 15 amino acids. The CDR3 bases that were read are TGTGCCAGCAGTGGACAGGGGGCATCGGTCGGGGAG. Translation gives CASSGQGASVGE. In full, the CDR3 reads CASSGQGASVGELFF.

As regards this clone: The observed sequence ends 3 residues before the CDR3 terminus, with the missing tail filled in from the germline J gene. The rearrangement uses TRBV7-2 and TRBJ1-2; maybe TRBD1 (6 bases). V was clipped by 6 bases and J by 4 bases, with 18 bases between them. CDR3 length: 15 amino acids. Germline CDR1 reads SGHTA; CDR2 reads FQGNSA. Partial CDR3 DNA: TGTGCCAGCAGTTTCGATACAGGGTATAGCTATGGC. Its translation: CASSFDTGYSYG. The whole CDR3 is CASSFDTGYSYGYTF.

Regarding this clone: The observed sequence ends 3 residues before the CDR3 terminus, with the missing tail filled in from the germline J gene. The V and J genes are TRBV4-1 and TRBJ2-7; the match to TRBD2 covers 10 bases. Losses at the gene ends were 1 base for V and 4 bases for J; bases not matched to a gene: 10. The CDR3 runs 17 residues. Germline assignment: CDR1 MGHRA and CDR2 YSYEKL. Partial CDR3 DNA: TGCGCCAGCAGCCAAGTTCGGTTAGTAGCGGGGGGATACGAG. Translating it yields CASSQVRLVAGGYE. The CDR3 as a whole reads CASSQVRLVAGGYEQYF.

Turning to this clone: The read stops 3 residues short of the end of the CDR3; the missing end is completed from the germline J gene. The chain couples TRBV29-1 to TRBJ1-2; TRBD1 matches at 8 bases. The germline V gene has CDR1 SQVTM and CDR2 ANQGSEA. The J segment lost 7 bases and the V segment lost 0 bases, leaving 7 bases of the junction unmatched. The CDR3 contains 14 residues. The CDR3 bases that were read are TGCAGCGTTGAAGAACTACAGGGGGGAAGTGGC. This encodes CSVEELQGGSG. The complete CDR3 sequence is CSVEELQGGSGYTF.

CDR3 DNA (partial): TGTGCCAGCAGTATTTCCGGGACAGGGAGGAATGAG. Translated: CASSISGTGRNE. The whole CDR3 reads CASSISGTGRNEQFF. This chain links TRBV27 with TRBJ2-1; the match to TRBD1 covers 9 bases. Read coverage stops 3 residues before the CDR3 terminus; the germline J gene supplies the remainder. Germline-derived CDR1 and CDR2 are MNHEY and SMNVEV (reference sequence). This CDR3 is 15 amino acids long. The junction had 9 bases not matched to a gene; V was cut back by 5 bases and J by 7 bases.